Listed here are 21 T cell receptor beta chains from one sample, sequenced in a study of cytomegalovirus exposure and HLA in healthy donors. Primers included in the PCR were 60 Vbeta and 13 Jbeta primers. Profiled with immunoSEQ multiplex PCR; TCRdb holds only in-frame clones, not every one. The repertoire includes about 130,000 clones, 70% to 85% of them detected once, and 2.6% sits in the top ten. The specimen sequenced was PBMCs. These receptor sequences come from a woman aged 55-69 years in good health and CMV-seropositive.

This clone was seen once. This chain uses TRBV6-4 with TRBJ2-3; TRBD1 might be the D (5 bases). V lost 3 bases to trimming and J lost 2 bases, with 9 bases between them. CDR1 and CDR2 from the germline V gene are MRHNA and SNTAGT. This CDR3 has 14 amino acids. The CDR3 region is CASSEAGYTDTQYF. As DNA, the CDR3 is TGTGCCAGCAGTGAAGCAGGGTACACAGATACGCAGTATTTT.

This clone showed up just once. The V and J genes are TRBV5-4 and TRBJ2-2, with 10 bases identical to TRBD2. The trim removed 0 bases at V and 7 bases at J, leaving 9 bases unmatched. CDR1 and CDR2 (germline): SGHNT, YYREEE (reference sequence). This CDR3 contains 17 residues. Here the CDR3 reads CASSLVVASGGFGELFF. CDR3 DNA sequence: TGTGCCAGCAGCTTGGTTGTGGCTAGCGGGGGCTTCGGGGAGCTGTTTTTT.

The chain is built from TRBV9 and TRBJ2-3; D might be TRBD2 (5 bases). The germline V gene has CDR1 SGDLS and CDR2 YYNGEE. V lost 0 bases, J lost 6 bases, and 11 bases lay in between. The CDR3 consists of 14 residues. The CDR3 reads CASSVGGLSDTQYF. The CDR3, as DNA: TGTGCCAGCAGCGTAGGCGGGCTTAGCGATACGCAGTATTTT.

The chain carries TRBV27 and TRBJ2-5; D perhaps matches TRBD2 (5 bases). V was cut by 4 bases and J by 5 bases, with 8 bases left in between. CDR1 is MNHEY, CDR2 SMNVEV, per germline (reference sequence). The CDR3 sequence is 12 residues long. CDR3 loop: CASSWRGETQYF. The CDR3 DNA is TGTGCCAGCAGTTGGAGAGGGGAGACCCAGTACTTC.

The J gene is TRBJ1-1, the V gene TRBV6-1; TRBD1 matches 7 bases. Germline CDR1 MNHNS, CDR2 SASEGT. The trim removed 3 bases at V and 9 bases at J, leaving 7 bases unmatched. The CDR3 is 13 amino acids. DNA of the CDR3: TGTGCCAGCAGTGAGTTGAGGGGGCAGCAAGCTTTCTTT. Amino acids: CASSELRGQQAFF.

Here the CDR3 reads CASSEANRERSV. CDR3 nucleotides: TGTGCCAGCAGTGAAGCGAACAGAGAAAGGTCCGTC. This chain connects TRBV6-1 to TRBJ2-7; D ambiguous. The CDR3 covers 12 residues. Germline CDR1 is MNHNS and CDR2 is SASEGT.

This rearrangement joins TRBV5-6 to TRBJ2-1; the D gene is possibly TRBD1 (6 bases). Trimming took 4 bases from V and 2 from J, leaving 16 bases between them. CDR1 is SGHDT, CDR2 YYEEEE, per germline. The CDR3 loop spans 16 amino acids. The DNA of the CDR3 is TGTGCCAGCAGCCCCCTTGGCAGGGGAACCTACAATGAGCAGTTCTTC. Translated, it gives CASSPLGRGTYNEQFF.

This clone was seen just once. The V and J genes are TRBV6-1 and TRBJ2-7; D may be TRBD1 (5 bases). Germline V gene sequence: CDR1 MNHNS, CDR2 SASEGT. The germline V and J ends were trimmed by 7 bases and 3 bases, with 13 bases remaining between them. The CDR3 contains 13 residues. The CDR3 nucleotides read TGTGCCAGCACACAGGACCTCCTCTACGAGCAGTACTTC. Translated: CASTQDLLYEQYF.

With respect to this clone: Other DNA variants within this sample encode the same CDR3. The CDR3 reads CAISESDRSNQPQHF. CDR3 nucleotides: TGTGCCATCAGTGAGTCGGACAGGTCCAATCAGCCCCAGCATTTT. This chain uses TRBV10-3 with TRBJ1-5; TRBD1 matches at 7 bases. With V trimmed by 0 bases and J by 3 bases, 2 bases remained unmatched. Germline assignment: CDR1 ENHRY and CDR2 SYGVKD. CDR3 size: 15 residues.

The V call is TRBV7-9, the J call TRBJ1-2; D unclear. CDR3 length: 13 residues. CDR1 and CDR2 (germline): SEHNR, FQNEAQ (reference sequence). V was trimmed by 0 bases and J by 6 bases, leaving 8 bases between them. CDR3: CASSLALEDGYTF. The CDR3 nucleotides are TGTGCCAGCAGCTTAGCGCTCGAGGATGGCTACACCTTC.

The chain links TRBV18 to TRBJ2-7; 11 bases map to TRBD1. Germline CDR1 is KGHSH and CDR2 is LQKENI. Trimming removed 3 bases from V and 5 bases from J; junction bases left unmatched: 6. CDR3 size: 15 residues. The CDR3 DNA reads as TGTGCCAGCTCACCCGGACAGGGGGCATACCACGAGCAGTACTTC. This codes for CASSPGQGAYHEQYF.

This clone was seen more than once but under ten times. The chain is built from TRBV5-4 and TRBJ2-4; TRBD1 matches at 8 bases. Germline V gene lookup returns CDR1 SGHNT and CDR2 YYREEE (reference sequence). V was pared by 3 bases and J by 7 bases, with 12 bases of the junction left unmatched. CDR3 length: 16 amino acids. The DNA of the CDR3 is TGTGCCAGCAGCTCACCCTCGACAGGGGATTTGAACATTCAGTACTTC. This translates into CASSSPSTGDLNIQYF.

The chain's CDR3 is CASSDKGQGSEQYF. Here the CDR3 DNA reads TGTGCCAGCAGTGATAAGGGGCAGGGAAGCGAGCAGTACTTC. The genes are TRBV6-1 and TRBJ2-7; the D gene is possibly TRBD1 (5 bases). The CDR3 runs 14 residues. Trimming took off 3 bases at V and 6 bases at J, with 15 bases between the two ends. CDR1 and CDR2 (germline): MNHNS, SASEGT.

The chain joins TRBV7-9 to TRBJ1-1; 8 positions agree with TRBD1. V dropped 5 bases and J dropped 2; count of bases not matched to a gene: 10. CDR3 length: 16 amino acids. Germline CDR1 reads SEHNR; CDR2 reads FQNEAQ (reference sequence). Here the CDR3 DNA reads TGTGCCAGCAGCCTCGATCCAGGACAGGGAAACACTGAAGCTTTCTTT. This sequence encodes CASSLDPGQGNTEAFF.

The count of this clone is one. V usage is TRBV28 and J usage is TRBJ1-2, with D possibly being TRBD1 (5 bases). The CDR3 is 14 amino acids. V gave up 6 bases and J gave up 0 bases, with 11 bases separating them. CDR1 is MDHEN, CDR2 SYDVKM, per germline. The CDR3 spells CASSRGTANYGYTF. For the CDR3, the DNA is TGTGCCAGCAGCCGGGGGACGGCTAACTATGGCTACACCTTC.

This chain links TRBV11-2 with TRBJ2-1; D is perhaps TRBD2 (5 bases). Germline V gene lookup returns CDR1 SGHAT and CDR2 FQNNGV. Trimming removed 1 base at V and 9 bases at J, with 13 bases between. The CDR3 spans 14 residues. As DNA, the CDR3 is TGTGCCAGCAGCTTAGGCCGGATTCGGGGTGAGCAGTTCTTC. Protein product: CASSLGRIRGEQFF.

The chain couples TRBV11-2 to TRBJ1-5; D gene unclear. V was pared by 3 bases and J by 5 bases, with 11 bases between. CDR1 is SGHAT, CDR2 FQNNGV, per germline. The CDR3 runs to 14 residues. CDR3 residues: CASSLVTSHQPQHF. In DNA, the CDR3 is TGTGCCAGCAGCTTGGTAACTTCTCATCAGCCCCAGCATTTT.

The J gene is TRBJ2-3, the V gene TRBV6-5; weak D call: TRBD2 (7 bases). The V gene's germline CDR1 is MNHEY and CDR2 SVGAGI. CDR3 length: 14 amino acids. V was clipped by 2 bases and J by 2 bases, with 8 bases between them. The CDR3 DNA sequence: TGTGCCAGCAGTTACGCGGGGGCCACAGATACGCAGTATTTT. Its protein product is CASSYAGATDTQYF.

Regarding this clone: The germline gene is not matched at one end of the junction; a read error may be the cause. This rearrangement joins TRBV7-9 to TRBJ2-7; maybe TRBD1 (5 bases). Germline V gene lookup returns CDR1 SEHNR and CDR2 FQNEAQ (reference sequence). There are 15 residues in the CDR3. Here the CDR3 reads CSSSFSQGSSYEQYF. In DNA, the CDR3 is TGTTCCAGCAGCTTTTCTCAGGGAAGCTCCTACGAGCAGTACTTC.

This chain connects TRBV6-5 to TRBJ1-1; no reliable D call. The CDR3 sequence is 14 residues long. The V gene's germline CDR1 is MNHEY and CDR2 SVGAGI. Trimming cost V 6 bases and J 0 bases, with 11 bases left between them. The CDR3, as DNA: TGTGCCAGCAGATCACAGACCCTGAACACTGAAGCTTTCTTT. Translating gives CASRSQTLNTEAFF.

The CDR3 sequence is CASSPRLNPQDGGYTF. CDR3 coding DNA: TGTGCCAGCTCACCACGACTGAATCCTCAAGACGGAGGCTACACCTTC. The chain has TRBV18 and TRBJ1-2; no definite D call. The CDR3 spans 16 residues. V was pared by 1 base and J by 8 bases, with 20 bases between. Germline V gene data show CDR1 as KGHSH and CDR2 as LQKENI.